Listed below are T cell receptor beta chains from one sample, sequenced in a study of shared clonotypes between healthy human individuals. Profiling relied on immunoSEQ multiplex PCR, and the TCRdb table lists in-frame clones only, not all of them. The sample carries about 2 million clones, about 95% recorded once. Sequenced sample: naive CD8+ T cells sorted from blood. These receptors were obtained from a man aged 18 to 29 in good health. The conserved cysteine and the conserved F or W are not part of the CDR3 here. Each record gives: V gene, D gene, J gene, CDR3 protein. The D gene is left open where the match is weak.

>TRBV4-1|TRBD1|TRBJ2-7
ASSQVNDRAYEQY
>TRBV5-6|TRBD1|TRBJ2-5
ASSEPSMTGAGETQY
>TRBV5-6|.|TRBJ2-1
ASSYGTGYNEQF
>TRBV27|TRBD2|TRBJ2-5
ASRRGETQY
>TRBV19|.|TRBJ2-5
ASSMDGEETQY
>TRBV6-6|.|TRBJ2-7
ASYSGHSYEQY
>TRBV2|.|TRBJ2-7
ASSEGRVTLTEQY
>TRBV29-1|TRBD1|TRBJ2-1
SVDSRTGGFDNEQF
>TRBV5-1|.|TRBJ2-7
ASSLVGAEQY
>TRBV27|.|TRBJ2-4
ASSQIRGVDIQY
>TRBV13|.|TRBJ2-1
ASTGVWGEQF
>TRBV27|.|TRBJ1-5
ASSLGKGLDQPQH
>TRBV10-3|.|TRBJ1-1
AISDHSGPKGGAF
>TRBV7-9|TRBD2|TRBJ2-1
ASSLVTSGNNEQF
>TRBV10-2|TRBD1|TRBJ2-5
ASSHGTGGRETQY
>TRBV6-6|.|TRBJ2-1
ASSYSIQPAYNEQF
>TRBV7-9|TRBD2|TRBJ2-7
ASIAGTSIDEQY
>TRBV11-2|TRBD2|TRBJ2-7
ASSFASGGLYEQY
>TRBV13|.|TRBJ1-3
ASSLEGSGNTIY
>TRBV9|TRBD1|TRBJ1-1
ASSAGQVVVEAF
>TRBV7-2|.|TRBJ2-2
ASSIPGLPNTGELF
>TRBV27|.|TRBJ1-1
ASSLFRGMDTEAF
>TRBV6-1|.|TRBJ2-1
ASRDWVTSLIEQF
>TRBV28|.|TRBJ2-7
ASSPAAGANEQY
>TRBV6-6|.|TRBJ1-2
AIHRIRGNPNYGYT
>TRBV5-4|.|TRBJ2-7
ASSLGHGGSYEQY
>TRBV30|TRBD2|TRBJ2-1
AWGLAVYNEQF
>TRBV5-1|TRBD2|TRBJ2-5
ASSEWTSGSLETQY
>TRBV5-6|.|TRBJ1-1
ASSLRGDGYLENTEAF
>TRBV9|.|TRBJ2-5
ASSLMGARETQY
>TRBV29-1|.|TRBJ2-5
SGSKRKETQY
>TRBV19|TRBD2|TRBJ2-1
ASSISREGYNEQF
>TRBV28|.|TRBJ1-2
ASSPRSGWGVVLYGYT
>TRBV9|.|TRBJ1-1
ASSVAQGLNTEAF
>TRBV5-8|TRBD1|TRBJ2-4
ASSGTGLAKNIQY
>TRBV27|.|TRBJ1-6
ASSLLGGNSPLH
>TRBV2|.|TRBJ1-1
ASSLGATEAF
>TRBV6-1|.|TRBJ2-7
ASSEGASYYEQY
>TRBV30|.|TRBJ2-3
AWSVSGLDTQY
>TRBV2|TRBD1|TRBJ1-2
ASKTGEGYGYT
>TRBV6-5|.|TRBJ1-1
ASSYRQLNTEAF
>TRBV6-6|.|TRBJ2-1
ASSYKGSYNEQF